Listed below are T cell receptor beta chains from one sample, sequenced in a study of blood T cell repertoires in COVID-19. The assay was immunoSEQ multiplex PCR, and TCRdb's table has in-frame clones only and misses some. The sample shows around 200,000 clones, more than 65% of them seen only once. Sequenced material: peripheral blood. These receptor sequences come from a man aged 45-60 years with active or convalescent COVID-19. Both conserved end residues are part of each CDR3. The D gene is left open where the match is weak. Size is omitted from some rows. Given values are once, few, many or a class for expanded clones.

cdr3_aa: CASSVGGQGPYEQYF; cdr3_nt: TGTGCCAGCAGCGTGGGAGGACAGGGGCCATACGAGCAGTACTTC; clone_size: -; v_call: TRBV9; d_call: TRBD1; j_call: TRBJ2-7
cdr3_aa: CASSHGIDTQYF; cdr3_nt: TGTGCCAGCAGCCACGGGATAGATACGCAGTATTTT; clone_size: few; v_call: TRBV5-4; d_call: -; j_call: TRBJ2-3
cdr3_aa: CAWSFTPGGAAEAFF; cdr3_nt: TGTGCCTGGAGTTTTACTCCCGGAGGGGCGGCTGAAGCTTTCTTT; clone_size: -; v_call: TRBV30; d_call: -; j_call: TRBJ1-1
cdr3_aa: CASSSTGAKDVHGYTF; cdr3_nt: TGCGCCAGCAGCTCGACAGGGGCCAAGGACGTACATGGCTACACCTTC; clone_size: -; v_call: TRBV10-2; d_call: TRBD1; j_call: TRBJ1-2
cdr3_aa: CASSSGTNEKLFF; cdr3_nt: TGTGCCAGCAGTTCGGGAACAAACGAAAAACTGTTTTTT; clone_size: once; v_call: TRBV28; d_call: -; j_call: TRBJ1-4
cdr3_aa: CASSLSRGGTDTQYF; cdr3_nt: TGTGCCAGCAGCTTGTCCAGGGGAGGCACAGATACGCAGTATTTT; clone_size: -; v_call: TRBV5-4; d_call: -; j_call: TRBJ2-3
cdr3_aa: CASSTSGASSTGELFF; cdr3_nt: TGTGCCAGCAGTACTAGCGGGGCCTCATCCACCGGGGAGCTGTTTTTT; clone_size: -; v_call: TRBV6-6; d_call: TRBD2; j_call: TRBJ2-2
cdr3_aa: CSASANEKLFF; cdr3_nt: TGCAGTGCTAGCGCTAATGAAAAACTGTTTTTT; clone_size: -; v_call: TRBV20-1; d_call: -; j_call: TRBJ1-4
cdr3_aa: CASSLGQGVAGELFF; cdr3_nt: TGTGCCAGCAGCCTCGGACAGGGAGTCGCCGGGGAGCTGTTTTTT; clone_size: -; v_call: TRBV9; d_call: TRBD1; j_call: TRBJ2-2
cdr3_aa: CASSLGTSGGPDTQYF; cdr3_nt: TGTGCCAGCAGCTTAGGGACTAGCGGGGGCCCAGATACGCAGTATTTT; clone_size: -; v_call: TRBV7-2; d_call: TRBD2; j_call: TRBJ2-3
cdr3_aa: CASGLVSTGPNTEAFF; cdr3_nt: TGTGCTAGTGGTTTGGTGTCCACAGGGCCGAACACTGAAGCTTTCTTT; clone_size: -; v_call: TRBV12-5; d_call: -; j_call: TRBJ1-1
cdr3_aa: CASSLGLAGAHEQYF; cdr3_nt: TGTGCCAGCAGCCTCGGACTAGCGGGGGCCCACGAGCAGTACTTC; clone_size: -; v_call: TRBV9; d_call: TRBD2; j_call: TRBJ2-7
cdr3_aa: CASSRDRVDYGYTF; cdr3_nt: TGTGCCAGCTCGCGGGACAGGGTGGACTATGGCTACACCTTC; clone_size: -; v_call: TRBV18; d_call: TRBD1; j_call: TRBJ1-2
cdr3_aa: CASKGQGGNYGYTF; cdr3_nt: TGTGCCAGCAAAGGACAGGGAGGAAACTATGGCTACACCTTC; clone_size: -; v_call: TRBV5-4; d_call: TRBD1; j_call: TRBJ1-2
cdr3_aa: CASTGGQHSNQPQHF; cdr3_nt: TGTGCCAGTACCGGGGGACAGCATAGCAATCAGCCCCAGCATTTT; clone_size: -; v_call: TRBV19; d_call: TRBD1; j_call: TRBJ1-5
cdr3_aa: CASSSGTEHGYTF; cdr3_nt: TGCGCCAGCAGCTCCGGGACAGAGCATGGCTACACCTTC; clone_size: once; v_call: TRBV5-1; d_call: TRBD1; j_call: TRBJ1-2
cdr3_aa: CASSPGTGIGEQFF; cdr3_nt: TGTGCCAGCAGCCCGGGGACAGGGATCGGTGAGCAGTTCTTC; clone_size: -; v_call: TRBV7-8; d_call: TRBD1; j_call: TRBJ2-1
cdr3_aa: CASSNLRGRTGELFF; cdr3_nt: TGTGCCAGTAGTAATCTCAGGGGGCGGACCGGGGAGCTGTTTTTT; clone_size: few; v_call: TRBV19; d_call: TRBD1; j_call: TRBJ2-2
cdr3_aa: CASSPNTQGLGYGYTF; cdr3_nt: TGTGCCAGCTCACCAAACACACAGGGACTAGGCTATGGCTACACCTTC; clone_size: -; v_call: TRBV18; d_call: -; j_call: TRBJ1-2
cdr3_aa: CASSIGQGTGANVLTF; cdr3_nt: TGTGCCAGTAGTATAGGACAGGGGACTGGGGCCAACGTCCTGACTTTC; clone_size: -; v_call: TRBV19; d_call: TRBD1; j_call: TRBJ2-6
cdr3_aa: CASSSAGQWNTEAFF; cdr3_nt: TGTGCCAGCAGCTCGGCGGGGCAGTGGAACACTGAAGCTTTCTTT; clone_size: few; v_call: TRBV5-4; d_call: -; j_call: TRBJ1-1
cdr3_aa: CASSLVQGSGNTIYF; cdr3_nt: TGCGCCAGCAGCTTGGTCCAGGGCTCAGGAAACACCATATATTTT; clone_size: -; v_call: TRBV5-1; d_call: -; j_call: TRBJ1-3
cdr3_aa: CASSRSGTHGTGELFF; cdr3_nt: TGTGCCAGCAGCCGATCCGGGACACACGGAACCGGGGAGCTGTTTTTT; clone_size: -; v_call: TRBV3-1/TRBV3-2; d_call: -; j_call: TRBJ2-2
cdr3_aa: CASSEGTGGYGYTF; cdr3_nt: TGTGCCAGCAGTGAAGGCACAGGCGGATATGGCTACACCTTC; clone_size: few; v_call: TRBV2; d_call: -; j_call: TRBJ1-2
cdr3_aa: CSVEERGGSTDTQYF; cdr3_nt: TGCAGCGTTGAGGAGCGGGGCGGTAGCACAGATACGCAGTATTTT; clone_size: -; v_call: TRBV29-1; d_call: TRBD2; j_call: TRBJ2-3
cdr3_aa: CAANAGYNSPLHF; cdr3_nt: TGTGCCGCCAATGCAGGGTATAATTCACCCCTCCACTTT; clone_size: -; v_call: TRBV24-1; d_call: -; j_call: TRBJ1-6
cdr3_aa: CASSLDRGGYGYTF; cdr3_nt: TGTGCCAGCAGCCTCGACAGGGGGGGCTATGGCTACACCTTC; clone_size: -; v_call: TRBV13; d_call: TRBD1; j_call: TRBJ1-2
cdr3_aa: CASSQRQGNGYTF; cdr3_nt: TGTGCCAGCAGCCAACGACAGGGGAATGGCTACACCTTC; clone_size: -; v_call: TRBV3-1/TRBV3-2; d_call: TRBD1; j_call: TRBJ1-2
cdr3_aa: CASSRGQGDFYEQYF; cdr3_nt: TGTGCCAGCAGCCGAGGACAGGGGGATTTCTACGAGCAGTACTTC; clone_size: -; v_call: TRBV5-4; d_call: TRBD1; j_call: TRBJ2-7